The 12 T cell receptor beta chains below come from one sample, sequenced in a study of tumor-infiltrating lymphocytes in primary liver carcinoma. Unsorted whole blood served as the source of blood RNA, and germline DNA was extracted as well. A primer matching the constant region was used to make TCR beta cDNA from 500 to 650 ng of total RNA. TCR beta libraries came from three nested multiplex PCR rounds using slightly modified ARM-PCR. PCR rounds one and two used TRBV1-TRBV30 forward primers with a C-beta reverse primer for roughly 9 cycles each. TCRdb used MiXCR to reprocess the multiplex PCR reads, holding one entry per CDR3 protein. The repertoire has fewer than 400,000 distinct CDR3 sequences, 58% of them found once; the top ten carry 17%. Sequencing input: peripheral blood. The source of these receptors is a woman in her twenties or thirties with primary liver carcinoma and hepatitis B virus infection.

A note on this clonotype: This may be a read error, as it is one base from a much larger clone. For the CDR3, the DNA is TGTGCCAGCTTCCTCGGACAGGGTGGGGCCAACGTCCTGACTTTC. Residues: CASFLGQGGANVLTF. The chain couples TRBV6-6 to TRBJ2-6; 8 bases agree with TRBD1. After removal of 8 bases from V and 3 bases from J, the junction contained 6 bases not matched to a gene. The V gene's germline CDR1 is MNHNY and CDR2 SVGAGI (reference sequence). CDR3 length equals 15 residues.

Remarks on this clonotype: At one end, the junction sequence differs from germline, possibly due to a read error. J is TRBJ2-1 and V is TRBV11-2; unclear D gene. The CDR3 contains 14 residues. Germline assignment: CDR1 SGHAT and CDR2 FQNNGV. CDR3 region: CASSLVSGWNEQPF. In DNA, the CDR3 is TGTGCCAGCAGCTTAGTTTCGGGTTGGAATGAGCAGCCCTTC.

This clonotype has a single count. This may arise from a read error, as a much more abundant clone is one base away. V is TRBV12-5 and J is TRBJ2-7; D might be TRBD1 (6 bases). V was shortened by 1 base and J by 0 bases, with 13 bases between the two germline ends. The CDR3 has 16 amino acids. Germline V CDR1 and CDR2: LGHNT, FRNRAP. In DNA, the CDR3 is TGTGCTAGTGGTTTGGCTATACAGGGTGGCTCCTACGAGCAGTACTTC. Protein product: CASGLAIQGGSYEQYF.

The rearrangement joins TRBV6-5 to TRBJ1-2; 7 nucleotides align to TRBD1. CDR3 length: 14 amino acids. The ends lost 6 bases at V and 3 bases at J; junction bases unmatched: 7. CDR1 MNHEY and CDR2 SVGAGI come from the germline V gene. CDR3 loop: CASRSVGTDYGYTF. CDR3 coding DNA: TGTGCCAGCAGGTCAGTCGGGACAGACTATGGCTACACCTTC.

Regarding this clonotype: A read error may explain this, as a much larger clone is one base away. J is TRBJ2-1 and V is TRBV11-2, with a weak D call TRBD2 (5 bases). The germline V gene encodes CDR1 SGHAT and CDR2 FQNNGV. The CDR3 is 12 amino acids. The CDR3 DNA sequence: TGTGCCAGCAGCCCTGACTACAATGGGCAGTTCTTC. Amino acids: CASSPDYNGQFF.

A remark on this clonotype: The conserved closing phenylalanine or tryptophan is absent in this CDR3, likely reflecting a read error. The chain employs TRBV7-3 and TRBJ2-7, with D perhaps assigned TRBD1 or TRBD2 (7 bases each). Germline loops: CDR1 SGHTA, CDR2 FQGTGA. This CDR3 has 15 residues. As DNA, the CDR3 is TGTGCCATCAGCTTAGGGGGCGGGAGAAGGTACGAGCAGTACTCC. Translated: CAISLGGGRRYEQYS.

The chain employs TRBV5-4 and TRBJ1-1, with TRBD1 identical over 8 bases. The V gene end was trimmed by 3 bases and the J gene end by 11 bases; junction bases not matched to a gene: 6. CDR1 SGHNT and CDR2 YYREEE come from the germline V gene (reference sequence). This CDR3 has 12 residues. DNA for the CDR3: TGTGCCAGCAGCTACGACAGGGGTCGGGCTTTCTTT. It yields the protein CASSYDRGRAFF. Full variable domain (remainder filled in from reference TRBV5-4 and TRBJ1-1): ETGVTQSPTHLIKTRGQQVTLRCSSQSGHNTVSWYQQALGQGPQFIFQYYREEENGRGNFPPRFSGLQFPNYSSELNVNALELDDSALYLCASSYDRGRAFFGQGTRLTVV.

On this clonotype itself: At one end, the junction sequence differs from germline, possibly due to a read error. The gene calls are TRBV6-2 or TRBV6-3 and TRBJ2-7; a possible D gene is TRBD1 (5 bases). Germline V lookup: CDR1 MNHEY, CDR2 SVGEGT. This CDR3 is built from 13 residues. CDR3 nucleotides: TGTGCCAGCAGTTCCCAGGCAGGGTACGAGCAATACTTC. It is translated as CASSSQAGYEQYF.

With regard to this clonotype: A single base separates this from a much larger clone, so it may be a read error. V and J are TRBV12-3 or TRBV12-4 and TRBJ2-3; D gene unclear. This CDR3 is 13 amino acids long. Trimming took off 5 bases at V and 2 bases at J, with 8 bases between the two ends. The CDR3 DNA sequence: TGTGCCAGCAGTAGCGAGATCACAGATACGCAGTATTTT. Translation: CASSSEITDTQYF.

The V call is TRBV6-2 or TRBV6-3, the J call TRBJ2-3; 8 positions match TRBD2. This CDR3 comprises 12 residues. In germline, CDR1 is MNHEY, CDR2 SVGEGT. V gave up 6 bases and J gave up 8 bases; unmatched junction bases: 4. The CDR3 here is CASRAGGGTQYF. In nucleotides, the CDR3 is TGTGCCAGCAGGGCGGGAGGAGGTACGCAGTATTTT.

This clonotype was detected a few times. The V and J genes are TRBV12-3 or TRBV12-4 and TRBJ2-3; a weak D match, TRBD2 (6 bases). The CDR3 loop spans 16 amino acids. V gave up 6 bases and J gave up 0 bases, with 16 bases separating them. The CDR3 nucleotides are TGTGCCAGCAGAACGGGAGCGGTCGTAAGCACAGATACGCAGTATTTT. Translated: CASRTGAVVSTDTQYF.

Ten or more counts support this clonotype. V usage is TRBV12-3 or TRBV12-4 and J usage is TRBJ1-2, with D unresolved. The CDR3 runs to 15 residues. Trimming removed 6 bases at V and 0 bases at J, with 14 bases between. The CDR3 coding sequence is TGTGCCAGCAGGTCGATTAGGGAAGCTAACTATGGCTACACCTTC. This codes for CASRSIREANYGYTF.